What follows is one T cell receptor beta chain and its context. Its antigen is unknown. Per-nucleotide qualities are absent, and no much larger clonotype sits a single base away. The junction shows trimming of 4 bases on V and 0 bases on J, and the gene matches do not reach 5 bases of it. The germline V gene (reference sequence) specifies SGHNT as CDR1 and YYREEE as CDR2. The CDR3 has 15 amino acids, counting the end cysteine and phenylalanine. The retained sequence is limited to the CDR3, 45 bases, with the frame set at the first base. The library relied on 5' RACE. The listed sequencing device is Illumina HiSeq 2000. Template switching introduced a universal primer binding site; the final cDNA contained a unique molecular identifier, enabling accurate counting of TCR cDNA molecules. First-strand cDNA for TCR alpha and beta chains was synthesized from specific primers in the conserved constant-segment region. Each cDNA library was double barcoded, with a SMART-Mk sample barcode plus Illumina barcodes, to control for contamination. TruSeq adapter sequences and Illumina sample barcodes were added in two successive PCR steps. TCR alpha and beta cDNA libraries were sequenced on the Illumina HiSeq platform with custom primers. Turning to the authors' computational methods: MiGEC was used to process raw reads and extract unique molecular identifiers, and MiXCR was used to find CDR3 positions. Recombination models were inferred per individual with the repgenHMM and IGoR tools using an EM algorithm. The analysis of shared clonotypes was done with the tcR package in R, with sharing normalized by the product of cloneset sizes. To study raw recombination without the effects of thymic and clonal selection, out-of-frame nonproductive sequences were analyzed. The public reads were reprocessed in TCRdb via fastp at Q25 and MiXCR, keeping in-frame beta chains. CDR3 protein sequences are deduplicated, and each keeps its most common genes and DNA. The V and J calls were determined by TCRdb, not by the authors. Present in this sample are roughly 250,000 distinct CDR3 sequences, over 12% of which were seen just once. Together, the top ten hold about 9% of the sample.

The data derive from a study of identical twins (TCRdb year 2016). Describing the broader study: The study deep-sequenced TCR alpha and beta repertoires from monozygotic twins, unrelated adults of various ages and cord blood to test whether fetal clonotypes persist. To rule out contamination, replicate twin experiments were performed at different times with different library preparation protocols.

Every donor in the study was a healthy Caucasian. Miltenyi CD45RO+ enrichment and human naive T-cell isolation kits were used to isolate memory (CD45RO+) and naive T cells from PBMC. Broad study findings and their caveats: In beta out-of-frame sequences, excess twin sharing was weaker, because having fewer shared sequences lowered the signal-to-noise ratio. Fewer insertions were carried by abundant cord blood beta clonotypes; a weaker similar trend was observed in young adult naive repertoires, while no such trend was observed in memory repertoires. In monozygotic twins, recombination models systematically underestimated out-of-frame TCR alpha sharing, but the models matched the sharing seen between unrelated individuals. Zero-insertion analyses could be partly confounded by invariant T cells such as MAIT and iNKT, although diverse VJ usage argued against such confounding for most clonotypes. Out-of-frame TCR alpha sequences shared between twins showed an excess of low generation-probability sequences compared with coincidental sharing between unrelated individuals. Because the same donors could not be followed over many years, the conclusions relied on cross-sectional statistical analysis.

The chain joins TRBV5-4 to TRBJ1-2; TRBD1 matches 8 bases in the middle. The TCR sequence derives from a woman under 30 in good health. The sequenced sample consisted of memory (CD45RO+) T cells sorted from blood. This sample's cell subset or site label indicates: CD45RO+ enriched T cells. The CDR3 region: CASSRTGNSNYGYTF. In nucleotides, the sequence is TGTGCCAGCAGCAGGACAGGGAACTCTAACTATGGCTACACCTTC.